The next 8 T cell receptor beta chains were all read from a single sample in a study of blood T cell repertoires in COVID-19. Sequencing was performed with immunoSEQ multiplex PCR; in TCRdb, only in-frame clones are kept and a portion is missing. The sample yields 35,000 to 50,000 clones, around 85% seen once. Material: peripheral blood. The source of these receptors is a human donor in a cohort sampled during active COVID-19.

This sequence joins TRBV5-1 and TRBJ2-5, with 8 bases lining up with TRBD2. This CDR3 has 15 residues. CDR1 is SGHRS, CDR2 YFSETQ, per germline. V trimming: 2 bases; J trimming: 2 bases; junction bases outside the gene matches: 5. CDR3 nucleotides: TGCGCCAGCAGCTTTAACCCGGGGGGGCAAGAGACCCAGTACTTC. As protein: CASSFNPGGQETQYF.

V and J are TRBV6-5 and TRBJ1-3, with TRBD1 identical over 7 bases. J was trimmed by 13 bases and V by 6 bases; bases with no gene match: 9. The germline V gene has CDR1 MNHEY and CDR2 SVGAGI. This CDR3 contains 12 residues. The CDR3 DNA follows: TGTGCCAGCAGGCGACAGGGCCCTCTAATATATTTT. Translating gives CASRRQGPLIYF.

The chain recombines TRBV28 with TRBJ1-2; 7 bases agree with TRBD1. The ends lost 5 bases at V and 8 bases at J; junction bases unmatched: 11. The CDR3 consists of 14 residues. Germline CDR1 MDHEN, CDR2 SYDVKM. This chain's CDR3 is CASSPTGWQDGYTF. CDR3 DNA: TGTGCCAGCAGTCCGACAGGGTGGCAGGACGGCTACACCTTC.

The rearrangement joins TRBV11-2 to TRBJ1-5; possibly TRBD1 for D (5 bases). Germline CDR1 reads SGHAT; CDR2 reads FQNNGV. Trimming removed 4 bases from V and 4 bases from J, with 14 bases in between. The CDR3 covers 15 residues. The CDR3 here is CASSSHPGENQPQHF. The CDR3 DNA reads TGTGCCAGCAGCTCTCATCCGGGGGAGAATCAGCCCCAGCATTTT.

The chain uses TRBV11-2 and TRBJ2-1; the match to TRBD1 covers 8 bases. The CDR3 extends over 15 amino acids. Losses at the gene ends were 5 bases for V and 7 bases for J; bases not matched to a gene: 10. Germline V gives CDR1 SGHAT, CDR2 FQNNGV. The CDR3 DNA sequence: TGTGCCAGCAGCCCGCAGGACAGGGTACGGAATGAGCAGTTCTTC. Translating gives CASSPQDRVRNEQFF.

CDR3 protein: CAISEAGSGANVLTF. The CDR3 DNA reads as TGTGCCATCAGTGAGGCGGGCTCTGGGGCCAACGTCCTGACTTTC. This chain connects TRBV10-3 to TRBJ2-6, with D possibly being TRBD2 (5 bases). CDR1 and CDR2 from the germline V gene are ENHRY and SYGVKD. This CDR3 has 15 residues. Trimming stripped 2 bases from V and 0 bases from J, with 5 bases between.

V gene TRBV9 combines with J gene TRBJ2-3; possibly TRBD1 for D (5 bases). Trimming stripped 2 bases from V and 0 bases from J, with 13 bases between. This CDR3 has 16 residues. Germline CDR1 SGDLS, CDR2 YYNGEE. The CDR3 here is CASSVQGRTSTDTQYF. Here the CDR3 DNA reads TGTGCCAGCAGCGTGCAGGGTCGAACTAGCACAGATACGCAGTATTTT.

The chain uses TRBV20-1 and TRBJ2-3, with D tentatively TRBD2 (6 bases). CDR1 DFQATT and CDR2 SNEGSKA come from the germline V gene (reference sequence). This CDR3 comprises 13 residues. With 3 bases removed from V and 0 bases from J, the gap between germline ends came to 7 bases. CDR3 sequence (DNA): TGCAGTGCTAGTGGAGGGAGCACAGATACGCAGTATTTT. Protein sequence: CSASGGSTDTQYF.